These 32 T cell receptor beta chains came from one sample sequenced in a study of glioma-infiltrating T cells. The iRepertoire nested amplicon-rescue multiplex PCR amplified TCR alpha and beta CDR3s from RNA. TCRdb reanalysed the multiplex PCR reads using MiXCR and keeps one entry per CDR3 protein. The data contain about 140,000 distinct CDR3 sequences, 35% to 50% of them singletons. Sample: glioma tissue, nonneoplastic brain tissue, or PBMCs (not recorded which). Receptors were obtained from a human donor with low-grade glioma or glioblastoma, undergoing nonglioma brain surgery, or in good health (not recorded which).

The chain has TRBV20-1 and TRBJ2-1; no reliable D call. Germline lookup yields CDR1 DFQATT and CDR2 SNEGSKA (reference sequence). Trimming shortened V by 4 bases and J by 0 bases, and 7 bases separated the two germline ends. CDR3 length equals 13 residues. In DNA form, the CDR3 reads TGCAGTGCTACTCCGAGCTCCTACAATGAGCAGTTCTTC. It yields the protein CSATPSSYNEQFF.

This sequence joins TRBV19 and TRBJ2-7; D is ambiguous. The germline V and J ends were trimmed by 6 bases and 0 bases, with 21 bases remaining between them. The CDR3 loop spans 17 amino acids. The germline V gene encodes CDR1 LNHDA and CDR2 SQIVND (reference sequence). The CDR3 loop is CASSMIGLSDSSYEQYF. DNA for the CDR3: TGTGCCAGTAGCATGATTGGGCTCAGCGACTCCTCCTACGAGCAGTACTTC.

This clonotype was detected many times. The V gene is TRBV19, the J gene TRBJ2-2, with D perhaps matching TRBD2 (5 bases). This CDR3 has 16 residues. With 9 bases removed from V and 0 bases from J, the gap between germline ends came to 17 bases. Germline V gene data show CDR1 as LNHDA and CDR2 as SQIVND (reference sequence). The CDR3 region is CASLAPGRANTGELFF. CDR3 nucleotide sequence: TGTGCCAGCTTAGCCCCCGGGCGGGCGAACACCGGGGAGCTGTTTTTT.

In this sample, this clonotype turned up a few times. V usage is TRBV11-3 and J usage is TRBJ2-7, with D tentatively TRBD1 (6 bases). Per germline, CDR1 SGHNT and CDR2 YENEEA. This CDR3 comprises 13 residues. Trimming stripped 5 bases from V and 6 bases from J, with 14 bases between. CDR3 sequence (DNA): TGTGCCAGCAGCGTTGGGACAAAAGGCGAGCAGTACTTC. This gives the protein CASSVGTKGEQYF.

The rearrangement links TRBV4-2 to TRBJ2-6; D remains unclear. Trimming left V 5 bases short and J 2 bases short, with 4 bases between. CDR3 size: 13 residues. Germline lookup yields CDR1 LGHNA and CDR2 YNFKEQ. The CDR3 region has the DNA TGTGCCAGCAGCAGGGCTGGGGCCAACGTCCTGACTTTC. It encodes CASSRAGANVLTF.

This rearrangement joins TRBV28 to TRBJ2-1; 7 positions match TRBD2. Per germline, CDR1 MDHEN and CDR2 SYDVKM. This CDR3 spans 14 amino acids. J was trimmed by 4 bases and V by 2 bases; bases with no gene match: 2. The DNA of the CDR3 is TGTGCCAGCAGTTTAGAGGGAGGGTACAATGAGCAGTTCTTC. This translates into CASSLEGGYNEQFF.

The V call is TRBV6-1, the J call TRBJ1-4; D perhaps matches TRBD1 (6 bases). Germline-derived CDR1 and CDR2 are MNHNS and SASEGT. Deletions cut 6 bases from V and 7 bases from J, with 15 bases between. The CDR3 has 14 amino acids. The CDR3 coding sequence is TGTGCCAGCAGCCCCCGGGGGCGAAGTGAAAAACTGTTTTTT. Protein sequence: CASSPRGRSEKLFF.

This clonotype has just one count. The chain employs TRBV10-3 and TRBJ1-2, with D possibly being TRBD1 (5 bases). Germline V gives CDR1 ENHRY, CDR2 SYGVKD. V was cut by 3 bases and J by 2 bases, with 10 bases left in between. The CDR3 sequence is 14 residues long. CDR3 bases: TGTGCCATCAGTGATATCCAGGGAAACTATGGCTACACCTTC. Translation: CAISDIQGNYGYTF.

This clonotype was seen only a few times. In nucleotides, the CDR3 is TGTGCCAGCAGGCTAGCGGGGGGGCGTATCGATGAGCAGTTCTTC. This gives the protein CASRLAGGRIDEQFF. The chain uses TRBV6-1 and TRBJ2-1, with 12 bases identical to TRBD2. CDR3 size: 15 residues. The germline gives CDR1 MNHNS, CDR2 SASEGT. After removal of 6 bases from V and 8 bases from J, the junction contained 8 bases not matched to a gene.

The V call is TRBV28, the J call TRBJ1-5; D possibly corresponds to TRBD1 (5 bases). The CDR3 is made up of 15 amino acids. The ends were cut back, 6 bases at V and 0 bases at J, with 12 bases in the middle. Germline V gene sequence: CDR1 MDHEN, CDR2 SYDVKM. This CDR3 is CASSLGRHSNQPQHF. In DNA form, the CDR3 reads TGTGCCAGCAGCCTGGGGCGGCATAGCAATCAGCCCCAGCATTTT. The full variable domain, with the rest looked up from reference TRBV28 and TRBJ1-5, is DVKVTQSSRYLVKRTGEKVFLECVQDMDHENMFWYRQDPGLGLRLIYFSYDVKMKEKGDIPEGYSVSREKKERFSLILESASTNQTSMYLCASSLGRHSNQPQHFGDGTRLSIL.

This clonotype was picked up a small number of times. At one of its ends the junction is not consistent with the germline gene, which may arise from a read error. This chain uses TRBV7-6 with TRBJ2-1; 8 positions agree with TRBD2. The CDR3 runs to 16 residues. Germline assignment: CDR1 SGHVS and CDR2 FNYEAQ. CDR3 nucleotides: TGTGCCCGCAGCTTAGGGTCAGCGGGAGTAGGGAATGAGCAGTTCTTC. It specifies CARSLGSAGVGNEQFF.

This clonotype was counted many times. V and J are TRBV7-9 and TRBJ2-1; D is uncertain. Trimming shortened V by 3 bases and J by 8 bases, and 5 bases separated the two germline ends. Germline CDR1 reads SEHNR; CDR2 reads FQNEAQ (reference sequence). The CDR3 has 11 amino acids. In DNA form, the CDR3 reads TGTGCCAGCAGCTTTGAGGATGAGCAGTTCTTC. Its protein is CASSFEDEQFF.

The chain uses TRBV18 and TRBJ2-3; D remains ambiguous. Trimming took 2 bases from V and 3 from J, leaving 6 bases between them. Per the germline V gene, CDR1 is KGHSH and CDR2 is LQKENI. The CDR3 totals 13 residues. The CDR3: CASSPVTTDTQYF. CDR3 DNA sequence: TGTGCCAGCTCACCAGTCACAACAGATACGCAGTATTTT.

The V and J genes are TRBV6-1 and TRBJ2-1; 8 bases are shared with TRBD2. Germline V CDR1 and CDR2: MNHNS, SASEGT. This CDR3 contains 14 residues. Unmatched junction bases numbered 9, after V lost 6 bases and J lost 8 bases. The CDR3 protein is CASSPSGSKDEQFF. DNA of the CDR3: TGTGCCAGCAGCCCCAGCGGGAGTAAGGATGAGCAGTTCTTC.

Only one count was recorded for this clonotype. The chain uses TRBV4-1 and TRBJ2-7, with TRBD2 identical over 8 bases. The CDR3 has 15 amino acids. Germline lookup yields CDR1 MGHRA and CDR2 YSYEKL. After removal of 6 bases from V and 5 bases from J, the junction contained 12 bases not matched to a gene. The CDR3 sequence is CASSQIRGLANEQYF. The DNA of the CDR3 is TGCGCCAGCAGTCAGATTAGAGGACTAGCTAACGAGCAGTACTTC.

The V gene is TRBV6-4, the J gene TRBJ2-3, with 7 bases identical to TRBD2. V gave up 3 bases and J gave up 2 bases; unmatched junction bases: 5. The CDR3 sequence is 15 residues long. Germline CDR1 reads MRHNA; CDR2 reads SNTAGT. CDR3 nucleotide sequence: TGTGCCAGCAGTGAGGGGACTACTCACACAGATACGCAGTATTTT. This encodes CASSEGTTHTDTQYF.

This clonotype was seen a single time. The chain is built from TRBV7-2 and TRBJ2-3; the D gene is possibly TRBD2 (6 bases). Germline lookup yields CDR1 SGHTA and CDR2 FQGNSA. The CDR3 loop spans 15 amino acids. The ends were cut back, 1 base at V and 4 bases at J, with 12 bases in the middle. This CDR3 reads CASSLEGRGSDTQYF. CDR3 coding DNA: TGTGCCAGCAGCTTAGAAGGGCGGGGTTCAGATACGCAGTATTTT.

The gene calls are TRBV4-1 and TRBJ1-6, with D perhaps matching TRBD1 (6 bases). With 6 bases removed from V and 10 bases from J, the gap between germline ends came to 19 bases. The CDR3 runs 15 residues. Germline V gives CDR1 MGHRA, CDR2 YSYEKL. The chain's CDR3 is CASRPPAGVFSPLHF. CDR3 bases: TGCGCCAGCAGGCCCCCGGCAGGGGTCTTCTCACCCCTCCACTTT.

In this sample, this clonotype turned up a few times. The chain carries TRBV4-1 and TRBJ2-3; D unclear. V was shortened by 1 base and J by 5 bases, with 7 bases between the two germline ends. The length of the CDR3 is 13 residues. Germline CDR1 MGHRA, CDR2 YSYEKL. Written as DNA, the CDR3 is TGCGCCAGCAGCCAAGTTGAGATAGATACGCAGTATTTT. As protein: CASSQVEIDTQYF.

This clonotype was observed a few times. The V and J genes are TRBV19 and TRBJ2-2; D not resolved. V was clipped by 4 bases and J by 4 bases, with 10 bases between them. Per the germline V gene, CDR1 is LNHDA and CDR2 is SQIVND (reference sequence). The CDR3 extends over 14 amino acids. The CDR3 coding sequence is TGTGCCAGTAGTACCGGACCGGGCACCGGGGAGCTGTTTTTT. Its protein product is CASSTGPGTGELFF. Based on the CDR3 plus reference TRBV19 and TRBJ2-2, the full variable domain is DGGITQSPKYLFRKEGQNVTLSCEQNLNHDAMYWYRQDPGQGLRLIYYSQIVNDFQKGDIAEGYSVSREKKESFPLTVTSAQKNPTAFYLCASSTGPGTGELFFGEGSRLTVL.

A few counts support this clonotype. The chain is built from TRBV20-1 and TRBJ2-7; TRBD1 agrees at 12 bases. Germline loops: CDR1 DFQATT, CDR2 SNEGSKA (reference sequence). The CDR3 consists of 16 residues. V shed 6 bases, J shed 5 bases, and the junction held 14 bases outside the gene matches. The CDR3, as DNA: TGCAGTGCCATGGACGTACTGGGACAGGGGGCCAACGAGCAGTACTTC. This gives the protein CSAMDVLGQGANEQYF.

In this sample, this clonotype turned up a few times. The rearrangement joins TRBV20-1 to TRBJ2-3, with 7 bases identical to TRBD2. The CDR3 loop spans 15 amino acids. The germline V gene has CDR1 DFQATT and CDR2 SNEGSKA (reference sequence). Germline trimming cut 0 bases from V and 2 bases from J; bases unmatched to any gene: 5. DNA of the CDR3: TGCAGTGCTAGAGATCTCGGGAGGTTCACAGATACGCAGTATTTT. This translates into CSARDLGRFTDTQYF.

The CDR3 DNA sequence: TGTGCCAGCAGTTTAGGGGTGGAGGGTACGACCCAGCATTTT. As protein: CASSLGVEGTTQHF. V gene TRBV27 combines with J gene TRBJ1-5; D gene unclear. Germline-derived CDR1 and CDR2 are MNHEY and SMNVEV (reference sequence). With 2 bases removed from V and 11 bases from J, the gap between germline ends came to 16 bases. This CDR3 region has 14 residues.

The CDR3 sequence is CASSRDRGRETQYF. The CDR3 DNA reads TGTGCCAGCAGCCGGGACAGGGGGCGAGAGACCCAGTACTTC. The chain carries TRBV28 and TRBJ2-5; 12 positions match TRBD1. Germline CDR1 MDHEN, CDR2 SYDVKM. The V segment lost 6 bases and the J segment 4 bases; nucleotides outside the gene matches: 3. The CDR3 has 14 amino acids.

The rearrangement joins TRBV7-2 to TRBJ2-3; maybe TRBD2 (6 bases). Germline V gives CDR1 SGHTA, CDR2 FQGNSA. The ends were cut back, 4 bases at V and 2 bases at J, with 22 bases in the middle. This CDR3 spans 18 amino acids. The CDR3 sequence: CASSSSRLVVPPTDTQYF. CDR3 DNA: TGTGCCAGCAGCTCTTCCCGACTAGTAGTGCCGCCCACAGATACGCAGTATTTT.

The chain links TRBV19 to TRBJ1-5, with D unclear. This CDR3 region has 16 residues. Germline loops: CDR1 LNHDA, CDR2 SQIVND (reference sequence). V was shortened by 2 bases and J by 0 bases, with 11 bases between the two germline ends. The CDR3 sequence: CASSIPGRSSNQPQHF. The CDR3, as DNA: TGTGCCAGTAGTATACCCGGCAGGTCTAGCAATCAGCCCCAGCATTTT.

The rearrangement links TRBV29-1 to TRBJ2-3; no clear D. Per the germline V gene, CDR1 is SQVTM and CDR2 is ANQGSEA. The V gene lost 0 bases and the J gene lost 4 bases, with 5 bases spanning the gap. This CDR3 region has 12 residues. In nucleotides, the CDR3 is TGCAGCGTTGAAGATCCGGCAGATACGCAGTATTTT. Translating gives CSVEDPADTQYF.

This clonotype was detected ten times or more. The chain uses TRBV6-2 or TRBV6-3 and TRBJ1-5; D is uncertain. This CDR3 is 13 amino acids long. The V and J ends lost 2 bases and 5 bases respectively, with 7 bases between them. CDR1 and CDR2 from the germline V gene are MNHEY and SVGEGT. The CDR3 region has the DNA TGTGCCAGCAGTTACGGTCCTTATCAGCCCCAGCATTTT. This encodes CASSYGPYQPQHF.

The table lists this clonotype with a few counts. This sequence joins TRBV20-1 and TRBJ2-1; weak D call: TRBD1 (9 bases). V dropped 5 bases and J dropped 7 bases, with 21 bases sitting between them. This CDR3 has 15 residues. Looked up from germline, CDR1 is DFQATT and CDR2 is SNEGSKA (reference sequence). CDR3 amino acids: CSALRGTGTRNEQFF. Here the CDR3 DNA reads TGCAGTGCTTTAAGGGGGACAGGGACTAGAAATGAGCAGTTCTTC.

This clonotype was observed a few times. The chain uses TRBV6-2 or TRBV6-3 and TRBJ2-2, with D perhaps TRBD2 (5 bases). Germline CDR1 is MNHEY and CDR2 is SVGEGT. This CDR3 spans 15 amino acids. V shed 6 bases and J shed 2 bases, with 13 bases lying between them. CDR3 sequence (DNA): TGTGCCAGCAGCCGGATGCGGGTTAACACCGGGGAGCTGTTTTTT. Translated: CASSRMRVNTGELFF.

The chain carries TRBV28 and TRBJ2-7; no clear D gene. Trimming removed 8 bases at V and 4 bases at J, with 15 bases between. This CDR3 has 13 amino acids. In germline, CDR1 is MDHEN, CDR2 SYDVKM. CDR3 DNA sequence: TGTGCCAGCTCACCATCTTTCGAATACGAGCAGTACTTC. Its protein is CASSPSFEYEQYF.

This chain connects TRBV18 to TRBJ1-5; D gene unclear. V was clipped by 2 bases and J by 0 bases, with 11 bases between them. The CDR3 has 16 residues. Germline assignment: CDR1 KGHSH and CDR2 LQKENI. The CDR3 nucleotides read TGTGCCAGCTCACCATCTAGCTTGCTTAGCAATCAGCCCCAGCATTTT. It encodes CASSPSSLLSNQPQHF.